Sequencing of this T cell receptor beta chain was carried out in a study of T cell changes during pregnancy in multiple sclerosis (dated by TCRdb to the late 2010s). General notes on the study: The study looked at changes in the T cell repertoire across pregnancy in women with multiple sclerosis.

Comment on this clone: Its antigen remains unidentified. No base quality values were provided; no much bigger clone lies one nucleotide off.

The library was produced with the immunoSEQ multiplex PCR assay. The table was pulled from immuneACCESS by TCRdb, which kept in-frame rearrangements only. Such tables lose some clones; where checked, under half of the loss comes from unresolved V genes, and the rest has no known cause. The sample table holds roughly 45,000 clones, of which just under 95% were seen once. Approximately 4% of the sample is held by the ten biggest clonotypes. V is reduced by 8 bases and J by 3 bases, leaving a spacing of 14 bases between them. The CDR3 has 13 amino acids, counting the end cysteine and phenylalanine. Only the CDR3 portion is preserved as DNA: 39 bases, with reading frame beginning at the first base. According to the germline V gene, CDR1 reads ENHRY and CDR2 reads SYGVKD.

Sample: CD8+ T cells from peripheral blood mononuclear cells, taken after pregnancy. This TCR was recovered from a female donor with multiple sclerosis, enrolled in a pregnancy study. The sequence links TRBV10-3 to TRBJ2-7, with TRBD1 tentatively as D gene (5 bases match). In nucleotides, the sequence is TGTGCCATCGGAACCCAACAGGTCTACGAGCAGTACTTC. It encodes CAIGTQQVYEQYF.